Listed here are 28 T cell receptor beta chains from one sample, sequenced in a study of shared clonotypes between healthy human individuals. Data came from immunoSEQ multiplex PCR; TCRdb stores just in-frame clones and leaves some out. The sample includes fewer than 3 million clones, approximately 90% seen only once; the top ten take more than 0.35%. Specimen: naive CD4+ T cells from PBMCs. Subset denoted: CD45RA+ positively selected. All receptors come from a man between 18 and 29 years old in good health. Some clones in this sample may be carry-over from other donors' samples.

The CDR3 reads CASSPPDLPYGYTF. In DNA form, the CDR3 reads TGTGCCAGCTCACCACCAGATCTCCCCTATGGCTACACCTTC. The chain couples TRBV18 to TRBJ1-2; D uncertain. Germline V lookup: CDR1 KGHSH, CDR2 LQKENI. V shed 0 bases and J shed 4 bases, with 9 bases lying between them. The CDR3 consists of 14 residues. The full variable domain, completed using reference TRBV18 and TRBJ1-2, is NAGVMQNPRHLVRRRGQEARLRCSPMKGHSHVYWYRQLPEEGLKFMVYLQKENIIDESGMPKERFSAEFPKEGPSILRIQQVVRGDSAAYFCASSPPDLPYGYTFGSGTRLTVV.

V usage is TRBV27 and J usage is TRBJ1-4, with a weak D call TRBD1 (5 bases). Germline V lookup: CDR1 MNHEY, CDR2 SMNVEV (reference sequence). This CDR3 has 16 residues. The ends were cut back, 1 base at V and 8 bases at J, with 17 bases in the middle. The CDR3 DNA follows: TGTGCCAGCAGTTTATATGGTGAGGCAGGGTACGAAAAACTGTTTTTT. This translates into CASSLYGEAGYEKLFF.

The CDR3 loop is CASSVQGTYNEQFF. The CDR3 DNA follows: TGTGCCAGCAGTGTTCAGGGCACATACAATGAGCAGTTCTTC. The V call is TRBV6-1, the J call TRBJ2-1; tentatively, D is TRBD1 (5 bases). This CDR3 contains 14 residues. Trimming cost V 4 bases and J 4 bases, with 11 bases left between them. Germline-derived CDR1 and CDR2 are MNHNS and SASEGT.

The chain is built from TRBV18 and TRBJ2-1; D is perhaps TRBD2 (5 bases). V gave up 3 bases and J gave up 9 bases, with 18 bases separating them. This CDR3 is built from 15 residues. The germline V gene has CDR1 KGHSH and CDR2 LQKENI. The CDR3 loop is CASSPASPLRSEQFF. CDR3 DNA: TGTGCCAGCTCACCGGCTAGCCCTCTCCGAAGTGAGCAGTTCTTC.

This chain connects TRBV2 to TRBJ1-2; weak D call: TRBD1 (6 bases). Trimming stripped 2 bases from V and 3 bases from J, with 7 bases between. This CDR3 spans 13 amino acids. Germline lookup yields CDR1 SNHLY and CDR2 FYNNEI. The CDR3 loop reads CASSEQGHYGYTF. CDR3 DNA sequence: TGTGCCAGCAGTGAACAGGGGCACTATGGCTACACCTTC.

Comment on this clone: Distinct nucleotide sequences in the sample also encode this CDR3. This sequence joins TRBV29-1 and TRBJ2-3, with D maybe TRBD2 (6 bases). Trimming removed 6 bases at V and 1 base at J, with 11 bases between. CDR1 is SQVTM, CDR2 ANQGSEA, per germline. The CDR3 runs to 13 residues. CDR3 DNA sequence: TGCAGCGTGGGGGGACCCGGCACAGATACGCAGTATTTT. Translating gives CSVGGPGTDTQYF.

V is TRBV28 and J is TRBJ2-4; maybe TRBD1 (6 bases). The V gene's germline CDR1 is MDHEN and CDR2 SYDVKM. V lost 5 bases, J lost 8 bases, and 16 bases lay in between. The CDR3 loop spans 14 amino acids. This CDR3 is CASSPGTLGDIQYF. The CDR3 region has the DNA TGTGCCAGCAGTCCCGGGACACTGGGTGACATTCAGTACTTC.

The V call is TRBV11-1, the J call TRBJ1-2, with no clear D. The CDR3 loop spans 13 amino acids. Germline CDR1 SGHAT, CDR2 FQDESV (reference sequence). V was pared by 1 base and J by 8 bases, with 11 bases between. CDR3 residues: CASSLEENSGYTF. CDR3 nucleotides: TGTGCCAGCAGCTTAGAAGAAAACTCGGGCTACACCTTC. Full variable domain (remainder filled in from reference TRBV11-1 and TRBJ1-2): EAEVAQSPRYKITEKSQAVAFWCDPISGHATLYWYRQILGQGPELLVQFQDESVVDDSQLPKDRFSAERLKGVDSTLKIQPAELGDSAMYLCASSLEENSGYTFGSGTRLTVV.

The gene calls are TRBV28 and TRBJ2-7; D is unclear. This CDR3 has 14 residues. V lost 4 bases and J lost 3, with 13 bases in between. CDR1 MDHEN and CDR2 SYDVKM come from the germline V gene. CDR3 nucleotides: TGTGCCAGCAGTTATTCGGTATCGGGCTACGAGCAGTACTTC. Amino acids: CASSYSVSGYEQYF.

The chain uses TRBV7-9 and TRBJ2-5; possibly TRBD1 for D (6 bases). The V end was cut by 5 bases, the J end by 5 bases, with 18 bases between. The CDR3 totals 15 residues. CDR1 and CDR2 from the germline V gene are SEHNR and FQNEAQ (reference sequence). CDR3 in DNA: TGTGCCAGCAGCCGGACCAGGGGATCCCTGGAGACCCAGTACTTC. It specifies CASSRTRGSLETQYF.

The gene calls are TRBV29-1 and TRBJ2-5; 7 bases align to TRBD2. The CDR3 has 12 amino acids. The germline V gene encodes CDR1 SQVTM and CDR2 ANQGSEA. Unmatched junction bases numbered 3, after V lost 5 bases and J lost 3 bases. The CDR3 DNA reads TGCAGCGTTTATGGGGGGGAAGAGACCCAGTACTTC. Amino acid sequence: CSVYGGEETQYF.

This clone occurred once. The same CDR3 is also encoded by other DNA sequences in this sample. The chain is built from TRBV30 and TRBJ2-7, with 11 positions matching TRBD1. Trimming removed 3 bases from V and 4 bases from J; junction bases left unmatched: 5. The CDR3 has 14 amino acids. Germline lookup yields CDR1 GTSNPN and CDR2 SVGIG (reference sequence). The CDR3 is CAWSRDRGSYEQYF. The CDR3 region has the DNA TGTGCCTGGAGCCGGGACAGGGGGTCGTACGAGCAGTACTTC.

V gene TRBV2 combines with J gene TRBJ2-5; TRBD1 aligns across 9 bases. Germline CDR1 and CDR2: SNHLY and FYNNEI. The CDR3 has 15 residues. V shed 5 bases, J shed 4 bases, and the junction held 8 bases outside the gene matches. CDR3 DNA: TGTGCCAGCAGTACCACCGGGACAGGGCGAGAGACCCAGTACTTC. Its protein product is CASSTTGTGRETQYF.

The rearrangement uses TRBV11-3 and TRBJ2-1; D gene unclear. Germline-derived CDR1 and CDR2 are SGHNT and YENEEA. V lost 10 bases, J lost 5 bases, and 12 bases lay in between. The CDR3 is 12 residues long. CDR3 residues: CATQDNNNEQFF. In nucleotides, the CDR3 is TGTGCCACCCAAGACAATAACAATGAGCAGTTCTTC.

This sequence joins TRBV7-2 and TRBJ2-7, with D unresolved. This CDR3 has 14 residues. V was pared by 2 bases and J by 0 bases, with 8 bases between. Germline loops: CDR1 SGHTA, CDR2 FQGNSA. DNA for the CDR3: TGTGCCAGCAGCTTAACCGCCCACTCCTACGAGCAGTACTTC. This encodes CASSLTAHSYEQYF.

Written as DNA, the CDR3 is TGTGCCAGCACTCTAGCGGGAGGCTCCTACGAGCAGTACTTC. The encoded protein is CASTLAGGSYEQYF. The chain uses TRBV28 and TRBJ2-7, with 11 bases aligning to TRBD2. The junction had 2 bases not matched to a gene; V was cut back by 7 bases and J by 0 bases. Germline CDR1 is MDHEN and CDR2 is SYDVKM. The CDR3 runs to 14 residues.

CDR3 nucleotides: TGCAGCGTTGAACAGAGAGGGGCCAACGTCCTGACTTTC. Protein: CSVEQRGANVLTF. This rearrangement joins TRBV29-1 to TRBJ2-6; D not certain. V lost 2 bases, J lost 4 bases, and 6 bases lay in between. The CDR3 contains 13 residues. Germline CDR1 reads SQVTM; CDR2 reads ANQGSEA.

V is TRBV11-2 and J is TRBJ2-1, with 10 bases matching TRBD2. Germline loops: CDR1 SGHAT, CDR2 FQNNGV. V was clipped by 5 bases and J by 2 bases; unmatched bases: 3. The CDR3 is 15 amino acids. CDR3 sequence reads: CASSALAGAYNEQFF. The CDR3, as DNA: TGTGCCAGCAGCGCGCTAGCGGGAGCCTACAATGAGCAGTTCTTC.

Of note for this clone: Within the sample, other DNA sequences also encode this same CDR3. The CDR3 DNA is TGTGCCAGCAGCTCCGGGACTTCCTCCTACAATGAGCAGTTCTTC. Its translation is CASSSGTSSYNEQFF. The chain carries TRBV7-7 and TRBJ2-1; possibly TRBD2 for D (6 bases). Trimming took 4 bases from V and 0 from J, leaving 10 bases between them. The germline V gene encodes CDR1 SSHAT and CDR2 FNYEAQ (reference sequence). The CDR3 has 15 residues.

Note on this clone: At one end the junction does not follow the germline gene, possibly because of a read error. The chain is built from TRBV29-1 and TRBJ2-7; D remains ambiguous. This CDR3 region has 10 residues. The germline V gene has CDR1 SQVTM and CDR2 ANQGSEA. In nucleotides, the CDR3 is TGCAGGCCCTTTAGGGATCCAGAAGACTTC. This sequence encodes CRPFRDPEDF.

The genes are TRBV28 and TRBJ2-2, with 7 bases fitting TRBD1. Germline values: CDR1 MDHEN, CDR2 SYDVKM. J gave up 0 bases and V 5 bases, and 6 bases lay outside the gene matches. The CDR3 consists of 16 residues. CDR3 in amino acids: CASSRGGGPNTGELFF. The DNA of the CDR3 is TGTGCCAGCAGTCGAGGGGGCGGACCGAACACCGGGGAGCTGTTTTTT.

The chain combines TRBV5-1 with TRBJ2-5, with TRBD2 as a possible D gene (6 bases). V was clipped by 4 bases and J by 5 bases, with 15 bases between them. CDR1 is SGHRS, CDR2 YFSETQ, per germline. The CDR3 runs to 14 residues. The DNA of the CDR3 is TGCGCCAGCAGCCCTGGGGGGTTGGATGAGACCCAGTACTTC. It codes for CASSPGGLDETQYF.

The chain is built from TRBV28 and TRBJ2-5; D is undetermined. Trimming pared 4 bases from V and 5 bases from J, leaving 11 bases between. This CDR3 contains 13 residues. CDR1 is MDHEN and CDR2 is SYDVKM in the germline V gene. This CDR3 reads CASSYAARETQYF. The CDR3 region has the DNA TGTGCCAGCAGTTACGCCGCTAGGGAGACCCAGTACTTC.

This chain connects TRBV28 to TRBJ1-1; 9 bases fit TRBD1. Trimming cost V 2 bases and J 4 bases; bases outside gene matches: 5. The CDR3 runs to 15 residues. Germline V lookup: CDR1 MDHEN, CDR2 SYDVKM. The CDR3 nucleotides are TGTGCCAGCAGTTTAGGTGGACAGGGGAGCACTGAAGCTTTCTTT. It yields the protein CASSLGGQGSTEAFF.

The rearrangement joins TRBV4-1 to TRBJ2-3; 8 bases map to TRBD2. The CDR3 covers 17 residues. Looked up from germline, CDR1 is MGHRA and CDR2 is YSYEKL. J gave up 5 bases and V 1 base, and 11 bases lay outside the gene matches. CDR3 nucleotide sequence: TGCGCCAGCAGCCAAGGGACTATAGCGGGACGTGTAGATACGCAGTATTTT. This sequence encodes CASSQGTIAGRVDTQYF.

V usage is TRBV6-5 and J usage is TRBJ2-1; tentatively, D is TRBD1 (6 bases). The CDR3 sequence is 13 residues long. Trimming removed 8 bases from V and 8 bases from J, with 16 bases in between. CDR1 is MNHEY, CDR2 SVGAGI, per germline. CDR3 protein: CASQQGFVHEQFF. The CDR3 DNA reads as TGTGCCAGCCAACAGGGTTTTGTTCATGAGCAGTTCTTC.

CDR3 protein: CASSFHIAESTDTQYF. Here the CDR3 DNA reads TGTGCCAGCAGTTTCCACATAGCGGAAAGCACAGATACGCAGTATTTT. J is TRBJ2-3 and V is TRBV6-5; possible D gene TRBD2, 6 bases. Trimming took 4 bases from V and 0 from J, leaving 14 bases between them. The germline V gene encodes CDR1 MNHEY and CDR2 SVGAGI. This CDR3 comprises 16 residues.

The chain uses TRBV10-3 and TRBJ2-5; D gene uncertain. Trimming took 3 bases from V and 2 from J, leaving 4 bases between them. CDR1 is ENHRY, CDR2 SYGVKD, per germline. The CDR3 consists of 12 residues. In DNA form, the CDR3 reads TGTGCCATCAGTGACAGACAAGAGACCCAGTACTTC. Its protein is CAISDRQETQYF.